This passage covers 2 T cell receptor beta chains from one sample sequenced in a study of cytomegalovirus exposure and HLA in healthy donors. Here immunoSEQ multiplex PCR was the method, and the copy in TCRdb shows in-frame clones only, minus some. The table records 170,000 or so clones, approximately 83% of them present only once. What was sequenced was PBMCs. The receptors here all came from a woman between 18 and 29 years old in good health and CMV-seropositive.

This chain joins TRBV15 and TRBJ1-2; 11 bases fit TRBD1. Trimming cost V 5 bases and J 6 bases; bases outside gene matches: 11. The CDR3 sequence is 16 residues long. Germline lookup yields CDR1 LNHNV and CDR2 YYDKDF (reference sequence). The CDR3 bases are TGTGCCACCAGCCCGCGACGGACAGGGGGCGCAGATGGCTACACCTTC. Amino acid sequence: CATSPRRTGGADGYTF.

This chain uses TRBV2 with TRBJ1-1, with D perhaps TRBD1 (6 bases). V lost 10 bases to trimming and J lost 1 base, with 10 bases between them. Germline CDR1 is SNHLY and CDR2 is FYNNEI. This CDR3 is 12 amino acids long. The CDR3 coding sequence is TGTGCCAAGAACAGGGAGAACACTGAAGCTTTCTTT. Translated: CAKNRENTEAFF.